The T cell receptor beta chain described here comes from a study of blood T cell repertoires in COVID-19 (TCRdb year 2020). Describing the broader study: Collaborator samples came from the United States, Italy and Spain and covered acute and convalescent phases of COVID-19. The prospective study material was composed of cDNA or gDNA derived from T cells, B-cell-depleted T cells, or PBMCs. The repertoires were released in a freely available public database meant as a resource for research on the immune response to SARS-CoV-2. A de-identified subject ID, COVID-19 status, age in years and sex were almost always included in the sample metadata. The samples were drawn from the first 160 participants of the ongoing ImmuneRACE study and from 1,200 or so subjects provided by 6 global collaborators. Subjects who had been exposed to COVID-19, were actively infected with it, or had recovered from it provided the deeply sampled blood TCRbeta repertoires that made up the dataset. Where HLA class I and class II types were available, the types were taken from metadata supplied by the sample provider, not from assay-based typing. Points the paper makes about the study in general: The amount of clinical and demographic metadata varied by source and participant and was provided uncurated.

Details on this clone: Which antigen it targets is not known. Per-nucleotide qualities are absent, and no much larger clonotype sits a single base away.

Via the germline V gene, CDR1 is KGHSH and CDR2 LQKENI. The germline V end is reduced by 6 bases and the J end by 1 base; junction bases left unmatched: 6. The CDR3 spans 17 residues, from the cysteine through the phenylalanine. Kept here is only the CDR3 DNA, which spans 51 bases and is read in frame from base 1. The immunoSEQ Assay, a bias-controlled multiplex PCR, was used to amplify TCRbeta CDR3 regions from genomic DNA. From the authors' description of their analysis: Within the assay, amplification of reference gene primers was used to estimate how many nucleated cells each sample contained. To quantify the absolute abundance of each unique TCRbeta CDR3 rearrangement, sequence reads were collapsed and filtered. For each sample, productive Simpson clonality was calculated as the square root of Simpson's diversity index over productive rearrangements. TCRdb took over this immuneACCESS table, retaining in-frame rearrangements with V and J assigned. Such tables are incomplete; in checked studies, under half of the missing clones stem from an unresolved V gene, and the remainder is unexplained. V and J calls and clone size are given by that table; D and trimming were obtained from the DNA. This sample is represented by tens of thousands of clones; about four fifths of them were singletons. 8% to 10% of the sample is held by the ten biggest clonotypes.

Whole blood was collected in K2EDTA tubes by collaborating institutions according to the institutions' own protocols. For TCRbeta analysis, collaborator samples were shipped as frozen whole blood, as isolated PBMCs, or as DNA extracted from either sample type. This receptor was identified in a man older than 75 with active COVID-19. The V and J segments used are TRBV18 and TRBJ2-3; a stretch of 14 junction bases matches TRBD2. Sequencing input: peripheral blood. The nucleotides read TGTGCCAGCTCGGCCGGGACTAGCGGGAGTGGCACAGATACGCAGTATTTT. Its amino acids are CASSAGTSGSGTDTQYF.